This T cell receptor (beta chain) comes out of a study of cytomegalovirus exposure and HLA in healthy donors. In the study overall: For the approximately 400 genotyped donors, about 81% fell within the Caucasian-associated ancestry cluster.

This clone has a handful of counts. Its antigen is as yet unknown. PCR employed 60 Vbeta and 13 Jbeta primers. Clones were read by immunoSEQ multiplex PCR, and TCRdb kept only the in-frame ones, dropping some. The sample carries 150,000 to 200,000 clones, roughly a tenth recorded once. Study findings and constraints: Analysis was carried out at a later point, and it linked a missense DCLRE1C variant to TCR beta V- and J-gene trimming. Common viral pathogens seemed to be connected with several of the most significant clusters, according to a later analysis. Earlier analysis yielded a pattern in which most TCR beta V segments were productive about 87% or about 30% of the time.

The length of the CDR3 is 17 residues. Trimming took 3 bases from V and 6 from J, leaving 23 bases between them. Germline CDR1 reads SGHRS; CDR2 reads YFSETQ. This rearrangement joins TRBV5-1 to TRBJ2-3; tentative D call: TRBD2 (7 bases). The source of this sequence is a woman aged 30 to 39 in good health and CMV-seropositive. The sequencing input was PBMCs. The CDR3: CASSSIPTGLVQDTQYF. CDR3 DNA sequence: TGCGCCAGCAGCTCCATCCCGACAGGACTAGTACAGGATACGCAGTATTTT.